Each of the 17 T cell receptor beta chains below was sequenced from the same sample in a study of CD8 T cells in ankylosing spondylitis. Points from the study as a whole: There was a TCR beta motif, made of roughly eight highly homologous variants, that appeared characteristic of ankylosing spondylitis blood.

Their cognate antigens are unknown. Via MiXCR, TCRdb re-called the 5' RACE reads, giving one row per CDR3 protein. This table holds about 800,000 distinct CDR3 sequences, roughly 10% found once. The specimen sequenced was blood, either unsorted or a sorted T cell fraction (not recorded which). The receptors come from a male donor with ankylosing spondylitis.

The chain links TRBV27 to TRBJ2-5, with D perhaps matching TRBD1 (5 bases). Trimming cost V 3 bases and J 5 bases, with 16 bases left between them. The germline V gene has CDR1 MNHEY and CDR2 SMNVEV (reference sequence). This CDR3 comprises 15 residues. CDR3 sequence: CASSFRQGVGETQYF. In nucleotides, the CDR3 is TGTGCCAGCAGTTTTCGCCAGGGTGTCGGGGAGACCCAGTACTTC.

This clonotype was detected many times. This chain uses TRBV6-1 with TRBJ1-5; tentatively, D is TRBD1 (6 bases). V lost 4 bases, J lost 2 bases, and 15 bases lay in between. Germline CDR1 and CDR2: MNHNS and SASEGT. This CDR3 is built from 16 residues. In DNA, the CDR3 is TGTGCCAGCAGTGGGGCCGGGACATTCGGCAATCAGCCCCAGCATTTT. Its protein is CASSGAGTFGNQPQHF.

This clonotype was seen a handful of times. The chain has TRBV5-1 and TRBJ2-7, with D tentatively TRBD2 (5 bases). The CDR3 spans 14 residues. The V end was cut by 0 bases, the J end by 7 bases, with 14 bases between. CDR1 and CDR2 from the germline V gene are SGHRS and YFSETQ. The CDR3 loop is CASSLGQSRREQYF. As DNA, the CDR3 is TGCGCCAGCAGCTTGGGGCAGAGCAGGAGGGAGCAGTACTTC.

A few counts support this clonotype. The chain combines TRBV29-1 with TRBJ2-1; D could derive from TRBD1 or TRBD2 (5 bases each). CDR3 length: 12 residues. Germline V lookup: CDR1 SQVTM, CDR2 ANQGSEA. The CDR3 reads CSPRGQNNEQFF. The CDR3 DNA is TGCAGTCCCCGGGGCCAGAACAATGAGCAGTTCTTC.

In this sample, this clonotype turned up a few times. The chain uses TRBV6-5 and TRBJ1-2; D unclear. This CDR3 contains 15 residues. Germline loops: CDR1 MNHEY, CDR2 SVGAGI. Deletions cut 4 bases from V and 4 bases from J, with 16 bases between. The CDR3 is CASSFSTSVGYGYTF. CDR3 DNA sequence: TGTGCCAGCAGTTTCTCGACCTCAGTGGGCTATGGCTACACCTTC.

This clonotype was recorded at least ten times. V is TRBV20-1 and J is TRBJ1-1; D remains unclear. The CDR3 consists of 14 residues. Looked up from germline, CDR1 is DFQATT and CDR2 is SNEGSKA (reference sequence). V was shortened by 0 bases and J by 0 bases, with 8 bases between the two germline ends. CDR3 in amino acids: CSARESGLNTEAFF. In nucleotides, the CDR3 is TGCAGTGCTAGAGAGTCAGGATTGAACACTGAAGCTTTCTTT.

The chain is built from TRBV5-1 and TRBJ2-7, with D unresolved. In germline, CDR1 is SGHRS, CDR2 YFSETQ. The CDR3 runs to 13 residues. The V gene lost 0 bases and the J gene lost 7 bases, with 11 bases spanning the gap. The CDR3 region has the DNA TGCGCCAGCAGCTTGGCCAACGGTGGGGAGCAGTACTTC. Amino acids: CASSLANGGEQYF.

This clonotype was counted only a few times. The chain has TRBV4-3 and TRBJ1-3; D may be TRBD1 (5 bases). Per the germline V gene, CDR1 is LGHNA and CDR2 is YSLEER. The CDR3 extends over 14 amino acids. V shed 6 bases and J shed 3 bases, with 12 bases lying between them. This CDR3 reads CASSSGIGGNTIYF. As DNA, the CDR3 is TGCGCCAGCAGTTCAGGGATTGGTGGAAACACCATATATTTT.

This clonotype was detected only a few times. The V and J genes are TRBV4-3 and TRBJ2-1, with 9 positions matching TRBD2. The CDR3 contains 16 residues. The germline V gene has CDR1 LGHNA and CDR2 YSLEER. J gave up 7 bases and V 0 bases, and 7 bases lay outside the gene matches. CDR3 bases: TGCGCCAGCAGCCAAGATCAGCAGCGGGGGGAGAATGAGCAGTTCTTC. Amino acids: CASSQDQQRGENEQFF.

This clonotype was seen a few times. This chain connects TRBV20-1 to TRBJ2-1, with D tentatively TRBD1 (5 bases). Trimming removed 0 bases at V and 0 bases at J, with 6 bases between. This CDR3 region has 14 residues. Germline CDR1 reads DFQATT; CDR2 reads SNEGSKA (reference sequence). The CDR3 sequence is CSARDRVSYNEQFF. DNA for the CDR3: TGCAGTGCTAGAGACAGGGTCTCCTACAATGAGCAGTTCTTC.

This clonotype was counted ten times or more. The chain uses TRBV11-2 and TRBJ2-7; TRBD1 might be the D (5 bases). CDR3 size: 13 residues. CDR1 and CDR2 (germline): SGHAT, FQNNGV. Trimming took off 1 base at V and 7 bases at J, with 11 bases between the two ends. CDR3 in amino acids: CASSLVPRAEQYF. Here the CDR3 DNA reads TGTGCCAGCAGCTTAGTTCCCAGGGCTGAGCAGTACTTC.

This chain joins TRBV28 and TRBJ2-7; a weak D match, TRBD2 (5 bases). Germline CDR1 MDHEN, CDR2 SYDVKM. The CDR3 loop spans 16 amino acids. Trimming removed 4 bases at V and 3 bases at J, with 19 bases between. The CDR3 nucleotides are TGTGCCAGCAGTTACCAAGGGAGACTCGCAAACTACGAGCAGTACTTC. Protein: CASSYQGRLANYEQYF.

This clonotype was observed a few times. This chain joins TRBV6-6 and TRBJ1-5; D is ambiguous. CDR1 MNHNY and CDR2 SVGAGI come from the germline V gene (reference sequence). The CDR3 consists of 8 residues. V lost 4 bases and J lost 13, with 2 bases in between. The CDR3 DNA is TGTGCCAGCAGTTTTCAGCATTTT. This sequence encodes CASSFQHF.

This clonotype was seen many times. The chain has TRBV29-1 and TRBJ2-5; the D is unclear. CDR3 length equals 13 residues. Germline-derived CDR1 and CDR2 are SQVTM and ANQGSEA. V was shortened by 4 bases and J by 3 bases, with 12 bases between the two germline ends. CDR3 sequence: CSVGPRLKETQYF. Here the CDR3 DNA reads TGCAGCGTTGGGCCCCGATTAAAAGAGACCCAGTACTTC. The full variable domain, in which reference TRBV29-1 and TRBJ2-5 provide the parts outside the CDR3, is SAVISQKPSRDICQRGTSLTIQCQVDSQVTMMFWYRQQPGQSLTLIATANQGSEATYESGFVIDKFPISRPNLTFSTLTVSNMSPEDSSIYLCSVGPRLKETQYFGPGTRLLVL.

V usage is TRBV5-1 and J usage is TRBJ1-5; no reliable D call. The CDR3 runs to 13 residues. Germline V gives CDR1 SGHRS, CDR2 YFSETQ. V was trimmed by 3 bases and J by 4 bases, leaving 8 bases between them. CDR3 DNA: TGCGCCAGCAGCTACGACACAAATCAGCCCCAGCATTTT. Its translation is CASSYDTNQPQHF.

V and J are TRBV29-1 and TRBJ2-1; maybe TRBD2 (7 bases). With 4 bases removed from V and 9 bases from J, the gap between germline ends came to 13 bases. The germline V gene encodes CDR1 SQVTM and CDR2 ANQGSEA. This CDR3 has 12 amino acids. The CDR3 protein is CSVVGGVVEQFF. The CDR3 nucleotides are TGCAGCGTTGTAGGGGGGGTGGTTGAGCAGTTCTTC.

This clonotype was detected ten times or more. The rearrangement links TRBV5-1 to TRBJ1-1; TRBD1 aligns across 7 bases. Germline V lookup: CDR1 SGHRS, CDR2 YFSETQ. Germline trimming cut 7 bases from V and 0 bases from J; bases unmatched to any gene: 12. There are 16 residues in the CDR3. For the CDR3, the DNA is TGCGCCAGCTCGGCAGGGGGTACGAATATGAACACTGAAGCTTTCTTT. It yields the protein CASSAGGTNMNTEAFF.